Listed below are T cell receptor beta chains from one sample, sequenced in a study of T cells in Graves' hyperthyroidism and ophthalmopathy. One entry per CDR3 protein results from TCRdb running MiXCR on the multiplex PCR reads. The sample consists of approximately 380,000 distinct CDR3 sequences, about 18% of them appearing once. The sample was blood. The receptors derive from a man between 18 and 35 years old with Graves' ophthalmopathy. CDR3s include the opening cysteine and the closing phenylalanine or tryptophan. The D gene is left open where the match is weak. Size is stated for part of the rows, as once, few or many counts, or as a class when the clone is expanded.

TRBV2,TRBJ1-1,many,.,CASSRDRRDMNTEAFF,TGTGCCAGCAGTAGAGACAGGCGAGACATGAACACTGAAGCTTTCTTT
TRBV2,TRBJ2-1,many,.,CASSEIGASYNEQFF,TGTGCCAGCAGTGAAATTGGCGCTTCGTACAATGAGCAGTTCTTC
TRBV7-2,TRBJ1-2,many,TRBD1,CASTDRVLGYTF,TGTGCCAGCACAGACAGGGTGTTGGGCTACACCTTC
TRBV19,TRBJ2-1,.,TRBD1,CASSIWTGGYNEQFF,TGTGCCAGTAGTATATGGACAGGGGGTTACAATGAGCAGTTCTTC
TRBV7-9,TRBJ2-2,.,TRBD1,CAGIPRDRGTTGELFF,TGTGCCGGCATACCCCGGGACAGGGGGACCACCGGGGAGCTGTTTTTT
TRBV6-1,TRBJ1-5,many,.,CASSEAGRNQPQHF,TGTGCCAGCAGTGAAGCAGGGAGAAATCAGCCCCAGCATTTT
TRBV5-8,TRBJ1-1,few,.,CASSSRQSLNTEAFF,TGTGCCAGCAGCTCCCGACAGAGCTTGAACACTGAAGCTTTCTTT
TRBV6-6,TRBJ2-5,many,TRBD1,CASSYGQGATQYF,TGTGCCAGCAGTTACGGACAGGGTGCGACCCAGTACTTC
TRBV6-1,TRBJ2-7,many,.,CASSHEGPSSYEQYF,TGTGCCAGCAGTCATGAGGGGCCCAGCTCCTACGAGCAGTACTTC
TRBV4-2,TRBJ2-7,.,.,CASSQDGGEQYF,TGTGCCAGCAGCCAAGATGGTGGGGAGCAGTACTTC
TRBV28,TRBJ1-1,many,TRBD1,CASSTTGGGATEAFF,TGTGCCAGCAGCACGACAGGGGGGGGTGCCACTGAAGCTTTCTTT
TRBV24-1,TRBJ2-1,.,.,CATVAFNEQFF,TGTGCCACCGTAGCGTTCAATGAGCAGTTCTTC
TRBV7-2,TRBJ2-1,.,.,CASSERDNEQFF,TGTGCCAGCAGTGAGCGGGACAATGAGCAGTTCTTC
TRBV5-5,TRBJ1-2,.,TRBD1,CASSLGGQQGAVSYGYTF,TGTGCCAGCAGCTTGGGGGGCCAACAGGGGGCTGTTAGCTATGGCTACACCTTC
TRBV7-3,TRBJ2-1,few,.,CASSLWYNNEQFF,TGTGCCAGCAGCTTATGGTATAATAATGAGCAGTTCTTC
TRBV11-2,TRBJ1-2,many,TRBD1,CASSLGQLNYGYTF,TGTGCCAGCAGCTTGGGACAGCTTAACTATGGCTACACCTTC
TRBV6-1,TRBJ1-2,few,.,CASELGQNYGYTF,TGTGCCAGCGAACTGGGTCAGAACTATGGCTACACCTTC
TRBV20-1,TRBJ2-1,once,TRBD2,CSALRLAGASSYNEQFF,TGCAGTGCTCTAAGACTAGCGGGGGCCAGCTCCTACAATGAGCAGTTCTTC
TRBV2,TRBJ2-2,many,.,CASSGGDGELFF,TGTGCCAGCAGTGGAGGGGACGGGGAGCTGTTTTTT
TRBV9,TRBJ2-3,.,TRBD2,CASSVESGGTSTDTQYF,TGTGCCAGCAGCGTAGAAAGCGGGGGGACTAGCACAGATACGCAGTATTTT
TRBV7-9,TRBJ2-1,.,.,CASSPLGEQFF,TGTGCCAGCAGCCCCCTTGGTGAGCAGTTCTTC
TRBV20-1,TRBJ1-2,many,.,CSASRDTYGYTF,TGCAGTGCTAGCAGGGACACCTATGGCTACACCTTC
TRBV19,TRBJ1-2,few,.,CASSIVESSGYTF,TGTGCCAGTAGTATAGTCGAGTCGTCTGGCTACACCTTC
TRBV20-1,TRBJ1-1,many,.,CSASVKSRWDTEAFF,TGCAGTGCTAGCGTTAAAAGCAGGTGGGACACTGAAGCTTTCTTT
TRBV19,TRBJ2-1,.,TRBD2,CAVAGGPMDEQFF,TGTGCCGTAGCGGGGGGGCCGATGGATGAGCAGTTCTTC
TRBV28,TRBJ1-5,.,.,CASSSGVGQPQHF,TGTGCCAGCAGTTCAGGGGTAGGTCAGCCCCAGCATTTT
TRBV12-3/TRBV12-4,TRBJ1-5,.,.,CASSQGKSQPQHF,TGTGCCAGCAGCCAGGGGAAAAGTCAGCCCCAGCATTTT
TRBV13,TRBJ1-1,many,.,CASSLTRDTEAFF,TGTGCCAGCAGCTTAACCAGGGACACTGAAGCTTTCTTT
TRBV6-2/TRBV6-3,TRBJ2-5,few,.,CASSYGRETQYF,TGTGCCAGCAGTTACGGGAGAGAGACCCAGTACTTC
TRBV19,TRBJ1-2,.,.,CASSIAEGGYTF,TGTGCCAGTAGTATAGCGGAAGGAGGCTACACCTTC
TRBV3-1,TRBJ1-2,many,.,CASSRQVNVYTF,TGTGCCAGCAGCCGACAGGTGAATGTCTACACCTTC
TRBV5-6,TRBJ1-2,.,.,CASSLRTLGYTF,TGTGCCAGCAGCTTGAGGACACTCGGCTACACCTTC
TRBV3-1,TRBJ1-1,many,.,CASSQNRAYTEAFF,TGTGCCAGCAGCCAGAACAGGGCTTACACTGAAGCTTTCTTT
TRBV3-1,TRBJ2-1,many,TRBD2,CASSQQRGGLEQFF,TGTGCCAGCAGCCAGCAGCGGGGGGGCCTTGAGCAGTTCTTC
TRBV4-1,TRBJ1-5,few,TRBD1,CASSQGGQGVNQPQHF,TGCGCCAGCAGCCAAGGGGGACAGGGAGTCAATCAGCCCCAGCATTTT
TRBV7-3,TRBJ1-1,.,.,CASSLESGFSEAFF,TGTGCCAGCAGCTTAGAGTCAGGGTTTTCTGAAGCTTTCTTT
TRBV7-2,TRBJ2-7,few,TRBD1,CASSAHRDRGLGEQYF,TGTGCCAGCAGCGCCCACCGGGACAGGGGGCTTGGCGAGCAGTACTTC
TRBV25-1,TRBJ1-1,.,.,CASSDLQGRAEAFF,TGTGCCAGCAGTGACCTACAGGGTCGTGCTGAAGCTTTCTTT
TRBV6-2/TRBV6-3,TRBJ1-3,few,.,CASSYSMRQNMWGATGNTIYF,TGTGCCAGCAGTTACTCGATGAGGCAAAATATGTGGGGGGCCACTGGAAACACCATATATTTT
TRBV7-9,TRBJ2-1,many,TRBD2,CASSSSGLAGRNEQFF,TGTGCCAGCAGCTCCTCGGGACTAGCGGGTAGGAATGAGCAGTTCTTC
TRBV2,TRBJ1-1,many,.,CAGYRGTEAFF,TGTGCCGGATATAGGGGAACTGAAGCTTTCTTT
TRBV6-5,TRBJ1-1,few,TRBD1,CASSYNAGGLNTEAFF,TGTGCCAGCAGTTACAACGCAGGGGGCTTAAACACTGAAGCTTTCTTT
TRBV5-4,TRBJ1-4,few,TRBD1,CASSSGQGLTNEKLFF,TGTGCCAGCAGCTCGGGACAGGGTCTAACTAATGAAAAACTGTTTTTT
TRBV19,TRBJ1-5,few,TRBD1,CASSIAGQGLSNQPQHF,TGTGCCAGTAGTATAGCTGGACAGGGCCTTAGCAATCAGCCCCAGCATTTT